In this sample, the clone carrying this TCR beta chain turned up a few times. Its target is unknown. This sample stems from a study of response to subunit inactivated influenza vaccine. Points from the study as a whole: The authors offered the suggestion that each seasonal influenza vaccination recruits few new T cells.

With 4 bases clipped from V and 3 bases from J, the junction kept 5 bases outside the gene matches. The CDR3 extends over 14 amino acids. Germline CDR1 SGHRS, CDR2 YFSETQ. TCRdb recomputed calls from the RT-PCR reads with MiXCR, one row per CDR3 protein. The top ten hold 9.5% to 13% of the sample, which has under 950,000 distinct CDR3 sequences, 21% seen once. The chain uses TRBV5-1 and TRBJ2-7, with 9 positions matching TRBD1. The sequences come from PBMCs from blood, collected around 5 days after vaccination. The clonotype originates from a man between 45 and 60 years old who received an inactivated influenza vaccine. CDR3 nucleotides: TGCGCCAGCAGCAGGACAGGGGATAACTACGAGCAGTACTTC. This gives the protein CASSRTGDNYEQYF. Full variable domain (remainder filled in from reference TRBV5-1 and TRBJ2-7): KAGVTQTPRYLIKTRGQQVTLSCSPISGHRSVSWYQQTPGQGLQFLFEYFSETQRNKGNFPGRFSGRQFSNSRSEMNVSTLELGDSALYLCASSRTGDNYEQYFGPGTRLTVT.